The 11 T cell receptor beta chains below come from one sample, sequenced in a study of OX40 agonist ivuxolimab in advanced cancers. TCRdb keeps only in-frame clones here, not all; method: immunoSEQ multiplex PCR. The sample contains 20,000 to 30,000 clones, approximately 91% of which appear only once. Sample: CD4+ or CD8+ T cells sorted from blood, taken in a trial of the OX40 agonist ivuxolimab. The receptors originated from an adult with an advanced solid tumor such as melanoma, head and neck, liver or kidney cancer.

The V call is TRBV19, the J call TRBJ2-7, with 11 bases matching TRBD2. Losses at the gene ends were 5 bases for V and 2 bases for J; bases not matched to a gene: 5. CDR1 and CDR2 from the germline V gene are LNHDA and SQIVND (reference sequence). The CDR3 is made up of 15 amino acids. The CDR3 nucleotides are TGTGCCAGTAGTCCTCTAGCGGGGGGTACCTACGAGCAGTACTTC. This sequence encodes CASSPLAGGTYEQYF.

The chain joins TRBV7-2 to TRBJ2-5; TRBD2 might be the D (6 bases). V was shortened by 2 bases and J by 2 bases, with 15 bases between the two germline ends. The CDR3 runs to 16 residues. Germline V gives CDR1 SGHTA, CDR2 FQGNSA. CDR3 in DNA: TGTGCCAGCAGCTTATCGGCCGGGAGTCTGCAAGAGACCCAGTACTTC. Translated, it gives CASSLSAGSLQETQYF.

This sequence joins TRBV10-1 and TRBJ2-1, with 13 bases identical to TRBD2. Trimming removed 2 bases from V and 9 bases from J; junction bases left unmatched: 13. Germline V gene lookup returns CDR1 WNHNN and CDR2 SYGVQD (reference sequence). The CDR3 has 18 amino acids. The chain's CDR3 is CASSEPRVLAGGPIEQFF. In DNA form, the CDR3 reads TGCGCCAGCAGTGAGCCGAGGGTACTAGCGGGGGGGCCAATTGAGCAGTTCTTC.

This chain joins TRBV18 and TRBJ2-2, with 14 bases matching TRBD2. Germline V gives CDR1 KGHSH, CDR2 LQKENI. V dropped 3 bases and J dropped 3; count of bases not matched to a gene: 6. The CDR3 is 18 amino acids. DNA of the CDR3: TGTGCCAGCTCACCCGGGACTAGCGGGAGAATATACACCGGGGAGCTGTTTTTT. This codes for CASSPGTSGRIYTGELFF.

The chain has TRBV19 and TRBJ2-7; D is possibly TRBD1 (5 bases). The CDR3 has 14 amino acids. Germline assignment: CDR1 LNHDA and CDR2 SQIVND (reference sequence). The germline V and J ends were trimmed by 6 bases and 0 bases, with 12 bases remaining between them. CDR3 sequence reads: CASRQTVSSYEQYF. CDR3 in DNA: TGTGCCAGTAGACAGACAGTGAGCTCCTACGAGCAGTACTTC.

V gene TRBV2 combines with J gene TRBJ1-1; D gene uncertain. The CDR3 has 13 amino acids. Germline CDR1 reads SNHLY; CDR2 reads FYNNEI. V was shortened by 5 bases and J by 3 bases, with 10 bases between the two germline ends. The CDR3 sequence is CASSPFRYTEAFF. Written as DNA, the CDR3 is TGTGCCAGCAGTCCCTTTAGGTACACTGAAGCTTTCTTT.

The chain joins TRBV18 to TRBJ2-6; D is perhaps TRBD1 (5 bases). Germline V lookup: CDR1 KGHSH, CDR2 LQKENI. The CDR3 extends over 19 amino acids. V was shortened by 0 bases and J by 1 base, with 16 bases between the two germline ends. CDR3: CASSPPNKGPGSGANVLTF. Written as DNA, the CDR3 is TGTGCCAGCTCACCACCGAACAAGGGGCCCGGTTCTGGGGCCAACGTCCTGACTTTC.

This chain links TRBV7-2 with TRBJ2-2, with 9 bases aligning to TRBD1. With 3 bases clipped from V and 7 bases from J, the junction kept 6 bases outside the gene matches. This CDR3 is built from 15 residues. Germline CDR1 reads SGHTA; CDR2 reads FQGNSA. The CDR3 here is CASSFGDRANGELFF. In nucleotides, the CDR3 is TGTGCCAGCAGCTTCGGGGACAGGGCTAACGGGGAGCTGTTTTTT.

This chain links TRBV28 with TRBJ2-3, with D uncertain. Germline CDR1 MDHEN, CDR2 SYDVKM. The germline V and J ends were trimmed by 5 bases and 3 bases, with 12 bases remaining between them. The length of the CDR3 is 14 residues. The CDR3 nucleotides read TGTGCCAGCAGTCTTATCGAAAGGACAGATACGCAGTATTTT. It yields the protein CASSLIERTDTQYF.

This clone was seen more than once but under ten times. The chain is built from TRBV30 and TRBJ2-5; D gene ambiguous. The CDR3 is made up of 12 amino acids. Trimming removed 1 base at V and 2 bases at J, with 5 bases between. Germline assignment: CDR1 GTSNPN and CDR2 SVGIG (reference sequence). CDR3 coding DNA: TGTGCCTGGAGTGGAACGCAAGAGACCCAGTACTTC. Translation gives CAWSGTQETQYF.

The V gene is TRBV25-1, the J gene TRBJ2-5, with D possibly being TRBD2 (6 bases). V dropped 5 bases and J dropped 2 bases, with 12 bases sitting between them. Germline V gene data show CDR1 as MGHDK and CDR2 as SYGVNS. This CDR3 comprises 14 residues. The DNA for the CDR3 is TGTGCCAGCAGTTTTGGGGGGTGGCAAGAGACCCAGTACTTC. Translating it yields CASSFGGWQETQYF.